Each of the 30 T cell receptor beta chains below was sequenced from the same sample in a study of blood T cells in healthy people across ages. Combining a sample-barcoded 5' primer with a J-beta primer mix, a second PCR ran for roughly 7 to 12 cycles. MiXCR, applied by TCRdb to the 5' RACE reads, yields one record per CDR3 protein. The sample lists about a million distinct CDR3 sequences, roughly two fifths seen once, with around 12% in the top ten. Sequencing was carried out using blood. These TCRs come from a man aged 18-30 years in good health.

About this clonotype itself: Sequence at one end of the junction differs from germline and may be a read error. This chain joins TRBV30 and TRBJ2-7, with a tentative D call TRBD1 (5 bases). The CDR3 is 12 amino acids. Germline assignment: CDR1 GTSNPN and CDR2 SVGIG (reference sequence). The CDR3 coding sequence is TGCGCCTCAGATTTGACAGCCTACGAGCAGTACTTC. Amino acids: CASDLTAYEQYF.

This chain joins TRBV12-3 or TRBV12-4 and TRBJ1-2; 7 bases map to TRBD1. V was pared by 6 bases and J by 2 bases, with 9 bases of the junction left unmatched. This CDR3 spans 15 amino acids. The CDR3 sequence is CASSPRPGQNYGYTF. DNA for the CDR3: TGTGCCAGCAGCCCACGCCCGGGACAGAACTATGGCTACACCTTC.

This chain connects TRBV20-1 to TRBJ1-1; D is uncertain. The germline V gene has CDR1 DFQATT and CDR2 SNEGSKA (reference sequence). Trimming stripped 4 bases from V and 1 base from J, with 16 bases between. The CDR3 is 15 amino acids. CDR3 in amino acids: CSATDHHQSNTEAFF. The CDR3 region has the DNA TGCAGTGCTACGGATCACCACCAATCGAACACTGAAGCTTTCTTT.

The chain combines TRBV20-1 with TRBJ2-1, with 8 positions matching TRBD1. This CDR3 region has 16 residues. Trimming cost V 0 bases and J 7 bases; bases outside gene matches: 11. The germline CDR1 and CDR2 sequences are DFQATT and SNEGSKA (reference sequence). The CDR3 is CSARDRRQGFWNEQFF. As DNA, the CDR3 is TGCAGTGCTAGAGACCGAAGACAGGGGTTCTGGAATGAGCAGTTCTTC.

In DNA, the CDR3 is TGTGCCAGCAGTGATGCCACGAGGTACAATGAGCAGTTCTTC. It is translated as CASSDATRYNEQFF. The rearrangement links TRBV25-1 to TRBJ2-1; no clear D gene. V gave up 3 bases and J gave up 4 bases, with 10 bases separating them. Germline lookup yields CDR1 MGHDK and CDR2 SYGVNS. The CDR3 spans 14 residues.

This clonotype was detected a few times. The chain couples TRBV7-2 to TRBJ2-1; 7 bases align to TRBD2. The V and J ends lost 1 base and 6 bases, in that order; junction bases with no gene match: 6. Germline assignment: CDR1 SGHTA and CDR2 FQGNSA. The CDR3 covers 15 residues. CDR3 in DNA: TGTGCCAGCAGCTTAGAACCAGGGAGGGCCAATGAGCAGTTCTTC. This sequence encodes CASSLEPGRANEQFF.

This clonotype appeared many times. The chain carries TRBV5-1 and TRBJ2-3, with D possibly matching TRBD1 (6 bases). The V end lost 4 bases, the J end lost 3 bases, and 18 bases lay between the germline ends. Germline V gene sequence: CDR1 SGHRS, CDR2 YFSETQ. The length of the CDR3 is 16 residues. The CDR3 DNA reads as TGCGCCAGCAGCAGGTGGGACACCGGTAAAACAGATACGCAGTATTTT. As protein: CASSRWDTGKTDTQYF.

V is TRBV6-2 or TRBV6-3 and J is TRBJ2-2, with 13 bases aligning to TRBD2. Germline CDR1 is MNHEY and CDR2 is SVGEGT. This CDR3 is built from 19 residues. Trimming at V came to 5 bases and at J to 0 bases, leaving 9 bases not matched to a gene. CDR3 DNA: TGTGCCAGCAGTGCCCCGACTAGCGGGGGGCCATCGAACACCGGGGAGCTGTTTTTT. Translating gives CASSAPTSGGPSNTGELFF.

The CDR3 nucleotides are TGTGCCAGCAGCGGCCGACAGGGAGGTCCTAACTATGGCTACACCTTC. Its translation: CASSGRQGGPNYGYTF. The V gene is TRBV9, the J gene TRBJ1-2, with 7 bases matching TRBD1. This CDR3 contains 16 residues. Germline V gives CDR1 SGDLS, CDR2 YYNGEE. Trimming cost V 3 bases and J 0 bases; bases outside gene matches: 8.

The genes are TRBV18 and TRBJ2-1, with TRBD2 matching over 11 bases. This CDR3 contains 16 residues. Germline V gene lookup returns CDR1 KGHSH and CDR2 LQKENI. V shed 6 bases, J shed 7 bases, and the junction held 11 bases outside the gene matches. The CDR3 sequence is CASSLPASGGPNEQFF. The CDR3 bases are TGTGCCAGCTCCCTACCGGCTAGCGGGGGGCCTAATGAGCAGTTCTTC.

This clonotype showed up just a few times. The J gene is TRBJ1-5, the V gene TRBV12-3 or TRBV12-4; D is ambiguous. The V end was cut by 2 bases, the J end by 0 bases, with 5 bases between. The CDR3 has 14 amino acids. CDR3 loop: CASSLINSNQPQHF. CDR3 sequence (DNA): TGTGCCAGCAGTTTAATAAATAGCAATCAGCCCCAGCATTTT.

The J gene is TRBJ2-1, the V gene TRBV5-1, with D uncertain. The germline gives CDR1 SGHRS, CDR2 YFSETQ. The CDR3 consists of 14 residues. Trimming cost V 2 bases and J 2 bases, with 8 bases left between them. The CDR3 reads CASSFQNPYNEQFF. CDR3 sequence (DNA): TGCGCCAGCAGCTTCCAAAACCCCTACAATGAGCAGTTCTTC.

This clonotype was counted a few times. The CDR3 is CASSPRDRINEQFF. CDR3 bases: TGTGCCAGCAGCCCCCGGGACAGGATCAATGAGCAGTTCTTC. This rearrangement joins TRBV4-2 to TRBJ2-1, with TRBD1 matching 8 bases. Looked up from germline, CDR1 is LGHNA and CDR2 is YNFKEQ. V dropped 4 bases and J dropped 6; count of bases not matched to a gene: 5. The CDR3 has 14 residues.

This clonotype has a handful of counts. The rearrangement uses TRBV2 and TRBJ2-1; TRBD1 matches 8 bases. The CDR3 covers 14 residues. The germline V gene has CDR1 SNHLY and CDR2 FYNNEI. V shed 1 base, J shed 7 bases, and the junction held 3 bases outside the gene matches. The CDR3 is CASSEEDRENEQFF. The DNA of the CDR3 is TGTGCCAGCAGTGAAGAGGACAGGGAGAATGAGCAGTTCTTC.

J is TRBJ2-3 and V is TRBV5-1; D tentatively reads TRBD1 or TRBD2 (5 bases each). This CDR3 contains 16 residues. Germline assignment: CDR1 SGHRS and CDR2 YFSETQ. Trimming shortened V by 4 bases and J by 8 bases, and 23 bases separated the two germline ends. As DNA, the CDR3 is TGCGCCAGCAGCCCCAACTACGAGGGGCCGTCAGCTACGCAGTATTTT. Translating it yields CASSPNYEGPSATQYF.

CDR3 sequence reads: CASSPSLSPNYGYTF. DNA for the CDR3: TGCGCCAGCAGCCCCAGCTTAAGCCCTAACTATGGCTACACCTTC. The V and J genes are TRBV5-1 and TRBJ1-2; unclear D gene. V was pared by 4 bases and J by 0 bases, with 13 bases between. The CDR3 runs 15 residues. Germline assignment: CDR1 SGHRS and CDR2 YFSETQ.

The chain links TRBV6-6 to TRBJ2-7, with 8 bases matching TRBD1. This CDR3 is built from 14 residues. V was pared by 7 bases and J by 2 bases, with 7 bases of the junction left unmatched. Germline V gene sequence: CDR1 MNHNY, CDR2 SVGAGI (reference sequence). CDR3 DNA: TGTGCCAGCACCGACAGGGGAGGCCCCTACGAGCAGTACTTC. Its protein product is CASTDRGGPYEQYF.

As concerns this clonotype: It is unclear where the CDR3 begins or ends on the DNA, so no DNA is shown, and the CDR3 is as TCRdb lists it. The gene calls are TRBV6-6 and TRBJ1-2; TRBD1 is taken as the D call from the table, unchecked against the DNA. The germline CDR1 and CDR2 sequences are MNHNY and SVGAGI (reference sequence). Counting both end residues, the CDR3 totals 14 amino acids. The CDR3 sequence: CASSTSDRAFGYTF.

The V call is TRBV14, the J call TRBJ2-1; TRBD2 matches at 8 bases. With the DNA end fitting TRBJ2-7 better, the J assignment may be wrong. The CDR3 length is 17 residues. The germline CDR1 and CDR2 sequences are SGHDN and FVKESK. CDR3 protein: CASSQDGAGGPYNEQYF. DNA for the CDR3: TGTGCCAGCAGCCAAGACGGGGCGGGGGGCCCCTACAATGAGCAGTACTTC.

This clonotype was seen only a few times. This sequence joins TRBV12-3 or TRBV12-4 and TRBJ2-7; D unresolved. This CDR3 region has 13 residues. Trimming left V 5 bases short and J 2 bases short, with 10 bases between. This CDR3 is CASSVRFTYEQYF. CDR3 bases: TGTGCCAGCAGTGTTCGATTCACCTACGAGCAGTACTTC.

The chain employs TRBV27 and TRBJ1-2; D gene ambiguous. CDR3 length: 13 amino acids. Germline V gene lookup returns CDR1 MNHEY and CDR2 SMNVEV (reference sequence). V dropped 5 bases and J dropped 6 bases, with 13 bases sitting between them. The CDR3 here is CASSLTGVDGYTF. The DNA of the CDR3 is TGTGCCAGCAGTCTGACCGGGGTTGATGGCTACACCTTC.

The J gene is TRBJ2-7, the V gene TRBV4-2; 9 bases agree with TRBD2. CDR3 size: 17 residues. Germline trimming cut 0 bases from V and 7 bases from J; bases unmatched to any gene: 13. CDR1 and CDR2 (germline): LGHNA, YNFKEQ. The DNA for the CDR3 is TGTGCCAGCAGCCAAGATCGAGGGGCGGGGGGGTACAATGAGCAGTACTTC. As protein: CASSQDRGAGGYNEQYF.

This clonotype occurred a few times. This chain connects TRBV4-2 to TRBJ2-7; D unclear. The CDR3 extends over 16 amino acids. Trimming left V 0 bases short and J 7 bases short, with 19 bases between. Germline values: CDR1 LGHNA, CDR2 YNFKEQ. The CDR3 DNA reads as TGTGCCAGCAGCCAAGAAGGAACCGGCGTTTCAAATGAGCAGTACTTC. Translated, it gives CASSQEGTGVSNEQYF.

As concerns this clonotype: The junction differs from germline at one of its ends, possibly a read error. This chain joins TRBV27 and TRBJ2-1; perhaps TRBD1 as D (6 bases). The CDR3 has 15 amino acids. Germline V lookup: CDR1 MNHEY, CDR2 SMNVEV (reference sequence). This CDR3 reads CAGSLSGVPYNEQFF. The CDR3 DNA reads TGTGCCGGCAGTTTATCAGGGGTTCCCTACAATGAGCAGTTCTTC.

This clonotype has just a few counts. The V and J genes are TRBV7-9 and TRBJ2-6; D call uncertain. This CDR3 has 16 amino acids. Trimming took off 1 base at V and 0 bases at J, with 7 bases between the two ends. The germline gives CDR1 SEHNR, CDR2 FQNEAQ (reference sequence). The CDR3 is CASSLGEGSGANVLTF. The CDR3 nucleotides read TGTGCCAGCAGCTTAGGTGAAGGCTCTGGGGCCAACGTCCTGACTTTC.

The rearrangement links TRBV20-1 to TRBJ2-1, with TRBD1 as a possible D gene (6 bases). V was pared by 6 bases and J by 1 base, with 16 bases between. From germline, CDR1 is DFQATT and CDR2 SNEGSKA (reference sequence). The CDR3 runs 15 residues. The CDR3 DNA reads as TGCAGTGCGATACAGGGATCTGGGTCCTACAATGAGCAGTTCTTC. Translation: CSAIQGSGSYNEQFF.

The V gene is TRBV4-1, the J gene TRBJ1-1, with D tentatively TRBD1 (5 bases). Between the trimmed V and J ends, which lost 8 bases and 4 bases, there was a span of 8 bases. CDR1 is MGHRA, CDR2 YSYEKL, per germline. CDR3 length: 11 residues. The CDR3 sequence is CASWRGTEAFF. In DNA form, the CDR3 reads TGCGCCAGCTGGAGGGGCACTGAAGCTTTCTTT.

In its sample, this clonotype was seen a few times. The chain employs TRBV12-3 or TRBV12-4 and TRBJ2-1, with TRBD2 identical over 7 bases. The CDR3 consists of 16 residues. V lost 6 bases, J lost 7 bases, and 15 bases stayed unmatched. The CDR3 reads CASSPRAGRRGNEQFF. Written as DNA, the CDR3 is TGTGCCAGCAGCCCTAGAGCGGGACGGAGGGGAAATGAGCAGTTCTTC.

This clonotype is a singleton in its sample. The chain's CDR3 is CASSSGTGGPYEQYF. In DNA form, the CDR3 reads TGTGCCAGCAGCTCCGGGACAGGGGGTCCCTACGAGCAGTACTTC. V usage is TRBV7-2 and J usage is TRBJ2-7, with TRBD1 identical over 11 bases. The length of the CDR3 is 15 residues. Germline lookup yields CDR1 SGHTA and CDR2 FQGNSA. V gave up 4 bases and J gave up 2 bases; unmatched junction bases: 4.

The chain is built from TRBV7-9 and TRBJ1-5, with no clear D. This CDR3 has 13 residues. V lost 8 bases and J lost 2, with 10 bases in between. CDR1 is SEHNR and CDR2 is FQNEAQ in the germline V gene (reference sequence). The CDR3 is CASQKDGNQPQHF. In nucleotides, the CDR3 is TGTGCCAGCCAAAAGGATGGCAATCAGCCCCAGCATTTT.